Listed below are T cell receptor beta chains from one sample, sequenced in a study of cytomegalovirus exposure and HLA in healthy donors. Sequencing was performed with immunoSEQ multiplex PCR; in TCRdb, only in-frame clones are kept and a portion is missing. The data hold 130,000 to 150,000 clones, with about three quarters observed a single time. The specimen was PBMCs. Source of these receptors: a woman in her thirties or forties in good health and CMV-seronegative. Each CDR3 is given with its conserved first and last residue. A D gene is named only where the DNA matches it firmly. Size values are once, few and many counts, or a class for expanded clones, and some rows have none.

j_call,v_call,clone_size,d_call,cdr3_aa,cdr3_nt
TRBJ1-1,TRBV25-1,once,TRBD1,CASSAPGGRLAFF,TGTGCCAGCAGTGCACCAGGGGGAAGGTTAGCTTTCTTT
TRBJ2-3,TRBV29-1,NA,NA,CSATTDTQYF,TGCAGCGCTACCACAGATACGCAGTATTTT
TRBJ2-6,TRBV6-1,NA,NA,CASSELGGGSGANVLTF,TGTGCCAGCAGTGAATTGGGGGGAGGCTCTGGGGCCAACGTCCTGACTTTC
TRBJ2-6,TRBV7-3,NA,NA,CASSLRRGANVLTF,TGTGCCAGCAGCTTAAGGCGGGGGGCCAACGTCCTGACTTTC
TRBJ1-2,TRBV7-2,few,NA,CASSLEPRGTVTF,TGTGCCAGCAGCTTGGAACCCAGGGGTACTGTCACCTTC
TRBJ2-2,TRBV5-1,NA,TRBD1,CASSDRPGQGAGELFF,TGCGCCAGCAGCGATCGACCGGGACAGGGGGCCGGGGAGCTGTTTTTT
TRBJ1-2,TRBV5-1,NA,TRBD1,CASSFGTGDYGYTF,TGCGCCAGCAGCTTCGGGACAGGAGACTATGGCTACACCTTC
TRBJ1-3,TRBV15,NA,TRBD1,CATSRDLTGGGNTIYF,TGTGCCACCAGCAGAGATTTGACAGGGGGTGGAAACACCATATATTTT
TRBJ2-3,TRBV29-1,NA,NA,CSVETGLSDTQYF,TGCAGCGTTGAAACAGGGCTTTCAGATACGCAGTATTTT
TRBJ2-7,TRBV5-1,few,NA,CASSPDGEGEQYF,TGCGCCAGCAGCCCCGACGGGGAAGGCGAGCAGTACTTC
TRBJ2-3,TRBV6-6,NA,NA,CASSFIKRGTDTQYF,TGTGCCAGCAGTTTCATCAAGCGGGGCACAGATACGCAGTATTTT
TRBJ2-3,TRBV18,NA,NA,CASSQSGDTQYF,TGTGCCAGCTCACAGAGCGGGGATACGCAGTATTTT
TRBJ2-1,TRBV6-6,NA,TRBD1,CASSSHPGQGYNEQFF,TGTGCCAGCAGTTCCCACCCGGGACAGGGTTACAATGAGCAGTTCTTC
TRBJ2-2,TRBV7-2,once,TRBD2,CASSAAGGNTGELFF,TGTGCCAGCAGCGCTGCGGGGGGGAACACCGGGGAGCTGTTTTTT
TRBJ1-1,TRBV25-1,few,TRBD1,CASRTRTGGTEAFF,TGTGCCAGCAGGACCAGGACAGGAGGCACTGAAGCTTTCTTT
TRBJ1-1,TRBV6-6,NA,NA,CAGSPGTKNTEAFF,TGTGCCGGCAGTCCCGGGACAAAGAACACTGAAGCTTTCTTT
TRBJ2-5,TRBV7-9,NA,TRBD2,CSSSFGRGTQETQYF,TGTTCCAGCAGCTTTGGGCGGGGGACCCAAGAGACCCAGTACTTC